This is a list of T cell receptor beta chains from one sample in a study of metastatic and nonmetastatic thyroid tumors. With MiXCR, TCRdb reprocessed the PCR reads. The data contain some 17,000 clones, about 26% of them singletons. The source material was adjacent normal tissue. These receptors all stem from a female donor with papillary thyroid cancer or a benign thyroid nodule (not recorded which). Some clones in this sample may be carry-over from other donors' samples. Both conserved end residues are part of each CDR3. Each record gives: clone size, J gene, V gene, D gene, CDR3 protein, CDR3 DNA. The D gene is left open where the match is weak. The size entry is marked missing in some rows and otherwise reads once, few, many or a size class.

abundance: few
j_gene: TRBJ2-6
v_gene: TRBV11-2
d_gene: -
CDR3aa: CASSLGRGTAGANVLTF
CDR3nt: TGTGCCAGCAGCTTAGGTCGGGGAACGGCTGGGGCCAACGTCCTGACTTTC

abundance: -
j_gene: TRBJ2-7
v_gene: TRBV5-6
d_gene: -
CDR3aa: CASSRRDTSYEQYF
CDR3nt: TGTGCCAGCAGCCGCCGGGACACCTCCTACGAGCAGTACTTC

abundance: -
j_gene: TRBJ1-2
v_gene: TRBV7-9
d_gene: TRBD1
CDR3aa: CASSWDRGEGGYTF
CDR3nt: TGTGCCAGCAGCTGGGACAGGGGTGAGGGTGGCTACACCTTC

abundance: few
j_gene: TRBJ2-7
v_gene: TRBV2
d_gene: -
CDR3aa: CASSERQYEQYF
CDR3nt: TGTGCCAGCAGTGAACGACAATACGAGCAGTACTTC

abundance: few
j_gene: TRBJ2-7
v_gene: TRBV7-2
d_gene: -
CDR3aa: CASSLGGGAYEQYF
CDR3nt: TGTGCCAGCAGCTTGGGAGGCGGCGCCTACGAGCAGTACTTC

abundance: -
j_gene: TRBJ2-3
v_gene: TRBV12-3/TRBV12-4
d_gene: -
CDR3aa: CASRIGGLLGDTQYF
CDR3nt: TGTGCCAGTAGGATCGGGGGGCTCCTTGGGGATACGCAGTATTTT

abundance: -
j_gene: TRBJ1-2
v_gene: TRBV6-1
d_gene: -
CDR3aa: CAIGGTNYGYTF
CDR3nt: TGTGCCATCGGGGGAACTAACTATGGCTACACCTTC

abundance: -
j_gene: TRBJ2-5
v_gene: TRBV7-6
d_gene: -
CDR3aa: CSISLSGDRETQSF
CDR3nt: TGTTCCATCAGCCTCTCTGGTGACCGGGAGACCCAGTCCTTC

abundance: -
j_gene: TRBJ1-2
v_gene: TRBV18
d_gene: TRBD1
CDR3aa: CASSAVATGDLTGNGYTF
CDR3nt: TGTGCCAGCTCAGCCGTAGCCACAGGGGACCTTACTGGGAACGGCTACACCTTC

abundance: -
j_gene: TRBJ1-1
v_gene: TRBV6-1
d_gene: -
CDR3aa: CASSAMRGDGNTEAFF
CDR3nt: TGTGCCAGCAGTGCAATGCGAGGGGACGGGAACACTGAAGCTTTCTTT

abundance: few
j_gene: TRBJ2-7
v_gene: TRBV6-2/TRBV6-3
d_gene: -
CDR3aa: CASSPRRGASYEQYF
CDR3nt: TGTGCCAGCAGCCCACGGAGGGGGGCCTCCTACGAGCAGTACTTC

abundance: few
j_gene: TRBJ2-7
v_gene: TRBV5-1
d_gene: -
CDR3aa: CASSLAPAAGYEQYF
CDR3nt: TGCGCCAGCAGCTTGGCTCCGGCAGCGGGCTACGAGCAGTACTTC

abundance: -
j_gene: TRBJ1-3
v_gene: TRBV28
d_gene: -
CDR3aa: CASSHPRGKDGNTIYF
CDR3nt: TGTGCCAGCAGCCACCCTCGGGGTAAGGATGGAAACACCATATATTTT

abundance: -
j_gene: TRBJ1-2
v_gene: TRBV5-1
d_gene: -
CDR3aa: CASSLGGGPGYGYTF
CDR3nt: TGCGCCAGCAGCTTGGGGGGGGGCCCAGGCTATGGCTACACCTTC

abundance: -
j_gene: TRBJ1-3
v_gene: TRBV14
d_gene: -
CDR3aa: CASSATGNTIYF
CDR3nt: TGTGCCAGCAGCGCCACAGGAAACACCATATATTTT

abundance: -
j_gene: TRBJ2-2
v_gene: TRBV7-2
d_gene: -
CDR3aa: CASSLTAGTGELFF
CDR3nt: TGTGCCAGCAGCTTAACGGCAGGTACCGGGGAGCTGTTTTTT

abundance: large
j_gene: TRBJ2-1
v_gene: TRBV2
d_gene: TRBD2
CDR3aa: CASSDSSGRATEQFF
CDR3nt: TGTGCCAGCAGTGATTCGAGCGGGAGGGCCACTGAGCAGTTCTTC

abundance: -
j_gene: TRBJ1-1
v_gene: TRBV12-3/TRBV12-4
d_gene: -
CDR3aa: CASSEDNTEAFF
CDR3nt: TGTGCCAGCAGTGAGGACAACACTGAAGCTTTCTTT

abundance: -
j_gene: TRBJ1-5
v_gene: TRBV19
d_gene: -
CDR3aa: CASSKVHNSNKPQHF
CDR3nt: TGTGCCAGTAGTAAAGTACACAATAGCAATAAACCCCAGCATTTT

abundance: few
j_gene: TRBJ2-1
v_gene: TRBV3-1
d_gene: -
CDR3aa: CASSLQYNEQFF
CDR3nt: TGTGCCAGCAGCCTACAGTACAATGAGCAGTTCTTC

abundance: -
j_gene: TRBJ2-7
v_gene: TRBV5-1
d_gene: -
CDR3aa: CASSLGVGFGAYEQYF
CDR3nt: TGCGCCAGCAGCTTGGGGGTGGGTTTTGGCGCCTACGAGCAGTACTTC

abundance: medium-sized
j_gene: TRBJ2-2
v_gene: TRBV6-1
d_gene: TRBD2
CDR3aa: CASASGTSGNTGELFF
CDR3nt: TGTGCCAGCGCCTCGGGGACTAGCGGGAACACCGGGGAGCTGTTTTTT

abundance: few
j_gene: TRBJ1-3
v_gene: TRBV28
d_gene: -
CDR3aa: CASSFSGGTIYF
CDR3nt: TGTGCCAGCAGTTTCTCGGGTGGCACCATATATTTT

abundance: -
j_gene: TRBJ2-3
v_gene: TRBV12-5
d_gene: -
CDR3aa: CASGSGGTQYF
CDR3nt: TGTGCTAGTGGTTCCGGAGGCACGCAGTATTTT

abundance: few
j_gene: TRBJ2-1
v_gene: TRBV27
d_gene: TRBD1
CDR3aa: CASRPPRTGGPWSYNEQFF
CDR3nt: TGTGCCAGCAGACCCCCCAGGACAGGGGGCCCCTGGTCCTACAATGAGCAGTTCTTC

abundance: -
j_gene: TRBJ1-2
v_gene: TRBV20-1
d_gene: -
CDR3aa: CSARRNGYTF
CDR3nt: TGCAGTGCTAGACGAAATGGCTACACCTTC

abundance: few
j_gene: TRBJ1-1
v_gene: TRBV12-3/TRBV12-4
d_gene: -
CDR3aa: CASSLGAANTEAFF
CDR3nt: TGTGCCAGCAGTTTAGGAGCCGCGAACACTGAAGCTTTCTTT

abundance: -
j_gene: TRBJ2-2
v_gene: TRBV7-2
d_gene: -
CDR3aa: CASSLASGAGGELFF
CDR3nt: TGTGCCAGCAGCTTAGCGTCGGGGGCAGGCGGGGAGCTGTTTTTT

abundance: few
j_gene: TRBJ2-7
v_gene: TRBV30
d_gene: TRBD1
CDR3aa: CAWDRGRSTVYEQYF
CDR3nt: TGTGCCTGGGACAGGGGGCGGAGTACGGTCTACGAGCAGTACTTC

abundance: few
j_gene: TRBJ2-5
v_gene: TRBV20-1
d_gene: -
CDR3aa: CSARTLGLPQETQYF
CDR3nt: TGCAGTGCTAGAACTCTAGGACTCCCCCAAGAGACCCAGTACTTC

abundance: few
j_gene: TRBJ1-5
v_gene: TRBV12-3/TRBV12-4
d_gene: -
CDR3aa: CASILQGSSQPQHF
CDR3nt: TGTGCCAGCATTCTACAGGGATCTAGTCAGCCCCAGCATTTT

abundance: many
j_gene: TRBJ2-2
v_gene: TRBV19
d_gene: -
CDR3aa: CASTSDRRETGELFF
CDR3nt: -

abundance: -
j_gene: TRBJ1-4
v_gene: TRBV5-8
d_gene: -
CDR3aa: CASSRGRLEKLFF
CDR3nt: TGTGCCAGCAGCCGTGGACGGCTTGAAAAACTGTTTTTT

abundance: -
j_gene: TRBJ1-1
v_gene: TRBV20-1
d_gene: -
CDR3aa: CSAEGRTEAFF
CDR3nt: TGCAGTGCGGAGGGGCGCACTGAAGCTTTCTTT

abundance: few
j_gene: TRBJ2-7
v_gene: TRBV7-9
d_gene: -
CDR3aa: CASSLGSPNEQYF
CDR3nt: TGTGCCAGCAGCTTAGGCAGCCCCAACGAGCAGTACTTC

abundance: -
j_gene: TRBJ1-2
v_gene: TRBV5-1
d_gene: TRBD1
CDR3aa: CASSLGDRNYGYTF
CDR3nt: TGCGCCAGCAGCTTGGGGGACAGGAACTATGGCTACACCTTC

abundance: few
j_gene: TRBJ1-5
v_gene: TRBV6-5
d_gene: -
CDR3aa: CASSYSGQRNHPQHF
CDR3nt: TGTGCCAGCAGTTACTCTGGACAGAGGAACCATCCCCAGCATTTT

abundance: few
j_gene: TRBJ2-7
v_gene: TRBV28
d_gene: -
CDR3aa: CATAASTGSLTYEQYF
CDR3nt: TGTGCCACCGCGGCCTCGACAGGTTCCCTTACCTACGAGCAGTACTTC

abundance: -
j_gene: TRBJ2-2
v_gene: TRBV7-9
d_gene: TRBD1
CDR3aa: CASSVTSTGPGELFF
CDR3nt: TGTGCCAGCAGCGTCACATCGACAGGGCCCGGGGAGCTGTTTTTT

abundance: few
j_gene: TRBJ1-5
v_gene: TRBV6-1
d_gene: TRBD1
CDR3aa: CASKDRERGLINQPQHF
CDR3nt: TGTGCCAGCAAGGACAGGGAGAGGGGTCTTATCAATCAGCCCCAGCATTTT

abundance: few
j_gene: TRBJ1-1
v_gene: TRBV12-5
d_gene: TRBD1
CDR3aa: CASGLRQGADTEAFF
CDR3nt: TGTGCTAGTGGTCTACGACAGGGGGCCGACACTGAAGCTTTCTTT

abundance: -
j_gene: TRBJ1-3
v_gene: TRBV12-5
d_gene: -
CDR3aa: CASGSPSAGNTIYF
CDR3nt: TGTGCTAGTGGTTCCCCCTCGGCTGGAAACACCATATATTTT

abundance: medium-sized
j_gene: TRBJ2-1
v_gene: TRBV6-1
d_gene: TRBD2
CDR3aa: CASSGLDDEQFF
CDR3nt: TGTGCCAGCAGCGGACTAGACGATGAGCAGTTCTTC

abundance: few
j_gene: TRBJ1-2
v_gene: TRBV6-1
d_gene: -
CDR3aa: CASGPGPNYGYTF
CDR3nt: TGTGCCAGCGGACCTGGACCGAACTATGGCTACACCTTC

abundance: -
j_gene: TRBJ2-2
v_gene: TRBV19
d_gene: TRBD1
CDR3aa: CASTRQGPNTGELFF
CDR3nt: TGTGCCAGTACTAGACAGGGCCCGAACACCGGGGAGCTGTTTTTT

abundance: -
j_gene: TRBJ2-6
v_gene: TRBV6-2/TRBV6-3
d_gene: -
CDR3aa: CASSGLRDGNSGANVLTF
CDR3nt: TGTGCCAGCAGTGGCCTCCGGGATGGCAACTCTGGGGCCAACGTCCTGACTTTC

abundance: -
j_gene: TRBJ2-3
v_gene: TRBV7-2
d_gene: -
CDR3aa: CASSLAGISTDTQYF
CDR3nt: TGTGCCAGCAGCTTAGCTGGGATTAGCACAGATACGCAGTATTTT

abundance: few
j_gene: TRBJ2-4
v_gene: TRBV13
d_gene: -
CDR3aa: CASSDRKGGVQYF
CDR3nt: TGTGCCAGCTCGGACCGGAAAGGCGGCGTTCAGTACTTC

abundance: medium-sized
j_gene: TRBJ2-7
v_gene: TRBV7-9
d_gene: -
CDR3aa: CASSLARSYEQYF
CDR3nt: TGTGCCAGCAGCTTAGCCCGGAGCTACGAGCAGTACTTC

abundance: -
j_gene: TRBJ2-5
v_gene: TRBV6-5
d_gene: -
CDR3aa: CARSWTTEGSAQYF
CDR3nt: TGTGCCAGGAGTTGGACGACCGAGGGAAGCGCCCAGTACTTC

abundance: few
j_gene: TRBJ2-3
v_gene: TRBV28
d_gene: TRBD1
CDR3aa: CASIPMTGVRYTQYF
CDR3nt: TGTGCCAGCATCCCCATGACAGGGGTCAGATATACGCAGTATTTT

abundance: few
j_gene: TRBJ2-1
v_gene: TRBV28
d_gene: TRBD1
CDR3aa: CASSKVSGGVEQFF
CDR3nt: TGTGCCAGCAGCAAGGTGTCAGGGGGTGTCGAGCAGTTCTTC

abundance: few
j_gene: TRBJ2-3
v_gene: TRBV28
d_gene: TRBD2
CDR3aa: CASSLYGTSGSSTQYF
CDR3nt: TGTGCCAGCAGTTTATATGGGACTAGCGGGAGCAGCACGCAGTATTTT

abundance: few
j_gene: TRBJ2-2
v_gene: TRBV7-9
d_gene: -
CDR3aa: CASSYGNTGELFF
CDR3nt: TGTGCCAGCAGCTATGGTAACACCGGGGAGCTGTTTTTT

abundance: -
j_gene: TRBJ1-3
v_gene: TRBV11-2
d_gene: TRBD1
CDR3aa: CASSLGYSTGDMNTIYF
CDR3nt: TGTGCCAGCAGCTTAGGTTATTCGACAGGGGATATGAACACCATATATTTT